The clone carrying this TCR beta chain was detected only a few times. The antigen remains undetermined. The source of the sample is a study of T cell repertoires in cytomegalovirus infection. Study context: Both CMV infection and a matching HLA type were indicated by public TCR beta signatures.

TCRdb recomputed calls from the reads with MiXCR, one row per CDR3 protein. This sample has 650,000 to 900,000 distinct CDR3 sequences; 29% occur once, and the top ten carry 10% to 15%. Trimming removed 2 bases at V and 6 bases at J, with 16 bases between. This CDR3 is 15 amino acids long. Germline-derived CDR1 and CDR2 are MRHNA and SNTAGT. J is TRBJ1-1 and V is TRBV6-4, with a possible D match to TRBD1 (6 bases). The receptor comes from a human donor in good health (CMV status not recorded). Some clones in this sample may be carry-over from other donors' samples. The sequenced sample was cultured CD8+ T cells from PBMCs, obtained from culture after CMV antigen stimulation. The CDR3 region is CASSDHLTGPSEAFF. CDR3 DNA: TGTGCCAGCAGTGACCACCTAACAGGGCCCTCTGAAGCTTTCTTT.